This T cell receptor beta chain was captured in a study of cytomegalovirus exposure and HLA in healthy donors. About the research overall: Around 80 million unique TCRs from HLA-typed donors were held in an early data release.

With 6 bases clipped from V and 7 bases from J, the junction kept 8 bases outside the gene matches. CDR1 MNHEY and CDR2 SMNVEV come from the germline V gene (reference sequence). The CDR3 has 15 residues. Healthy people donating bone marrow made up the donors. Both 60 Vbeta primers and 13 Jbeta primers went into the PCR. Profiled with immunoSEQ multiplex PCR; TCRdb holds only in-frame clones, not every one. This sample has tens of thousands of clones, with 85% to 95% found just once. The sequenced material came from PBMCs. The source of this sequence is a woman under 30 in good health and CMV-seronegative. The V gene is TRBV27, the J gene TRBJ2-7, with 14 bases identical to TRBD2. CDR3 sequence reads: CASRIRLAGGGEQYF. In DNA, the CDR3 is TGTGCCAGCAGGATAAGACTAGCGGGAGGGGGGGAGCAGTACTTC.